The 19 T cell receptor beta chains below all came from one sample that was sequenced in a study of shared clonotypes between healthy human individuals. Naive CD8 cells lacked CD45RO and underwent positive selection for CCR7, leaving out terminally differentiated effector memory CD45RA+ cells. Using immunoSEQ multiplex PCR, the repertoire was profiled, and TCRdb retains in-frame clones only, with some absent. The sample holds more than 2 million clones, 85% to 95% seen once. Sequenced material: naive CD8+ T cells from PBMCs. The source of these receptors is a man younger than 30 in good health. Some clones in this sample may be carry-over from other donors' samples.

The gene calls are TRBV14 and TRBJ2-1; no clear D gene. Germline CDR1 is SGHDN and CDR2 is FVKESK. This CDR3 comprises 14 residues. Trimming pared 1 base from V and 4 bases from J, leaving 8 bases between. The CDR3 nucleotides read TGTGCCAGCAGCCAAGTCCACGGATACAATGAGCAGTTCTTC. Its translation: CASSQVHGYNEQFF. Variable domain in full (rest from reference TRBV14 and TRBJ2-1): EAGVTQFPSHSVIEKGQTVTLRCDPISGHDNLYWYRRVMGKEIKFLLHFVKESKQDESGMPNNRFLAERTGGTYSTLKVQPAELEDSGVYFCASSQVHGYNEQFFGPGTRLTVL.

The chain couples TRBV29-1 to TRBJ2-2, with D maybe TRBD2 (6 bases). Per the germline V gene, CDR1 is SQVTM and CDR2 is ANQGSEA. V was cut by 7 bases and J by 8 bases, with 11 bases left in between. This CDR3 is built from 11 residues. The CDR3 DNA reads as TGCAGCGCACCCCGGGGGGGGGAGCTGTTTTTT. Protein sequence: CSAPRGGELFF.

The CDR3 here is CASKPLEAGETQYF. The CDR3 DNA is TGTGCCAGCAAACCCCTGGAGGCTGGGGAAACCCAGTACTTC. The J gene is TRBJ2-5, the V gene TRBV27; D possibly corresponds to TRBD2 (5 bases). The CDR3 extends over 14 amino acids. Trimming took 7 bases from V and 8 from J, leaving 20 bases between them. The germline V gene has CDR1 MNHEY and CDR2 SMNVEV (reference sequence).

This rearrangement joins TRBV5-1 to TRBJ2-7; 9 positions match TRBD1. Germline V lookup: CDR1 SGHRS, CDR2 YFSETQ. The CDR3 loop spans 16 amino acids. V trimming: 3 bases; J trimming: 0 bases; junction bases outside the gene matches: 7. In DNA form, the CDR3 reads TGCGCCAGCAGCTCCACGGGACAGGGTGGCTCCTACGAGCAGTACTTC. Its protein is CASSSTGQGGSYEQYF.

The chain combines TRBV27 with TRBJ2-1; 8 nucleotides agree with TRBD2. Germline loops: CDR1 MNHEY, CDR2 SMNVEV (reference sequence). V lost 5 bases, J lost 6 bases, and 6 bases stayed unmatched. The CDR3 runs 14 residues. DNA of the CDR3: TGTGCCAGCAGTACTAGCGGACGTATCAATGAGCAGTTCTTC. It translates to CASSTSGRINEQFF.

The chain joins TRBV7-2 to TRBJ2-7; no reliable D call. In germline, CDR1 is SGHTA, CDR2 FQGNSA. CDR3 length: 15 amino acids. Trimming took off 1 base at V and 0 bases at J, with 10 bases between the two ends. CDR3 coding DNA: TGTGCCAGCAGCTTAGGGGCCAGTCCCTCCTACGAGCAGTACTTC. Encoded protein: CASSLGASPSYEQYF.

With regard to this clone: Other nucleotide sequences in the sample specify the same CDR3. The chain links TRBV7-9 to TRBJ2-7; D is undetermined. CDR1 is SEHNR and CDR2 is FQNEAQ in the germline V gene (reference sequence). Trimming stripped 1 base from V and 1 base from J, with 5 bases between. The CDR3 has 13 amino acids. As DNA, the CDR3 is TGTGCCAGCAGCTTAGTTTCTTCCTACGAGCAGTACTTC. Its protein is CASSLVSSYEQYF. Variable domain in full (rest from reference TRBV7-9 and TRBJ2-7): DTGVSQNPRHKITKRGQNVTFRCDPISEHNRLYWYRQTLGQGPEFLTYFQNEAQLEKSRLLSDRFSAERPKGSFSTLEIQRTEQGDSAMYLCASSLVSSYEQYFGPGTRLTVT.

A few counts support this clone. The chain is built from TRBV28 and TRBJ1-1; D remains ambiguous. From germline, CDR1 is MDHEN and CDR2 SYDVKM. The V and J ends lost 7 bases and 0 bases respectively, with 6 bases between them. CDR3 length: 12 amino acids. This CDR3 reads CASTPMNTEAFF. The CDR3 DNA follows: TGTGCCAGCACCCCAATGAACACTGAAGCTTTCTTT. Based on the CDR3 plus reference TRBV28 and TRBJ1-1, the full variable domain is DVKVTQSSRYLVKRTGEKVFLECVQDMDHENMFWYRQDPGLGLRLIYFSYDVKMKEKGDIPEGYSVSREKKERFSLILESASTNQTSMYLCASTPMNTEAFFGQGTRLTVV.

This chain joins TRBV4-1 and TRBJ2-7; 8 nucleotides agree with TRBD2. V shed 0 bases, J shed 1 base, and the junction held 5 bases outside the gene matches. Germline CDR1 and CDR2: MGHRA and YSYEKL. This CDR3 spans 16 amino acids. The CDR3 loop reads CASSQDWLAGSYEQYF. The CDR3, as DNA: TGCGCCAGCAGCCAAGATTGGCTAGCGGGTTCCTACGAGCAGTACTTC.

The V gene is TRBV11-2, the J gene TRBJ2-7, with unresolved D. Trimming left V 1 base short and J 0 bases short, with 7 bases between. Germline V gene sequence: CDR1 SGHAT, CDR2 FQNNGV. The CDR3 is 14 amino acids. The DNA of the CDR3 is TGTGCCAGCAGCTTAGTCACACACTCCTACGAGCAGTACTTC. It encodes CASSLVTHSYEQYF.

CDR3 sequence reads: CASSLTGARRFGYTF. The CDR3 DNA reads as TGTGCCAGCAGCTTAACGGGGGCGCGTCGTTTTGGCTACACCTTC. The chain joins TRBV7-9 to TRBJ1-2, with D maybe TRBD1 (6 bases). This CDR3 is 15 amino acids long. V was clipped by 2 bases and J by 7 bases, with 17 bases between them. CDR1 and CDR2 from the germline V gene are SEHNR and FQNEAQ (reference sequence).

Regarding this clone: The sample has other DNA sequences that encode this CDR3 too. CDR3 sequence reads: CASSVDGTYEQYF. CDR3 coding DNA: TGTGCCAGCAGCGTAGATGGGACCTACGAGCAGTACTTC. The chain carries TRBV9 and TRBJ2-7; D is undetermined. CDR3 length: 13 amino acids. CDR1 is SGDLS, CDR2 YYNGEE, per germline. With 0 bases removed from V and 2 bases from J, the gap between germline ends came to 6 bases.

This rearrangement joins TRBV11-2 to TRBJ2-7; D possibly corresponds to TRBD1 (5 bases). Germline V gives CDR1 SGHAT, CDR2 FQNNGV. V shed 6 bases and J shed 1 base, with 16 bases lying between them. This CDR3 contains 15 residues. Written as DNA, the CDR3 is TGTGCCAGCAGTTCTTTGGGGCGGTCATCCTACGAGCAGTACTTC. It codes for CASSSLGRSSYEQYF.

This rearrangement joins TRBV5-1 to TRBJ1-1, with TRBD1 as a possible D gene (5 bases). V was clipped by 5 bases and J by 3 bases, with 14 bases between them. Germline lookup yields CDR1 SGHRS and CDR2 YFSETQ. The CDR3 sequence is 14 residues long. The CDR3 sequence: CASRFRGLDTEAFF. The CDR3 nucleotides are TGCGCCAGCAGGTTCCGGGGGTTGGACACTGAAGCTTTCTTT.

In its sample, this clone was seen once. The chain has TRBV4-2 and TRBJ2-1, with TRBD2 identical over 7 bases. CDR1 and CDR2 from the germline V gene are LGHNA and YNFKEQ. The CDR3 is 15 residues long. With 1 base clipped from V and 4 bases from J, the junction kept 4 bases outside the gene matches. CDR3 region: CASSQVAGAYNEQFF. The CDR3 nucleotides are TGTGCCAGCAGCCAAGTGGCGGGAGCGTACAATGAGCAGTTCTTC.

This clone was observed once. This chain connects TRBV28 to TRBJ2-5, with 12 bases fitting TRBD2. The germline CDR1 and CDR2 sequences are MDHEN and SYDVKM. Unmatched junction bases numbered 4, after V lost 4 bases and J lost 4 bases. There are 15 residues in the CDR3. This CDR3 is CASSSILAGGETQYF. Here the CDR3 DNA reads TGTGCCAGCAGTTCGATACTAGCGGGAGGAGAGACCCAGTACTTC.

The chain links TRBV19 to TRBJ1-4, with D perhaps TRBD1 (6 bases). V lost 6 bases and J lost 8, with 16 bases in between. Germline V gene data show CDR1 as LNHDA and CDR2 as SQIVND (reference sequence). This CDR3 is 14 amino acids long. CDR3 coding DNA: TGTGCCAGTAGGCCGCCGGGGGCAAGGGAAAAACTGTTTTTT. Translating gives CASRPPGAREKLFF.

The rearrangement links TRBV27 to TRBJ2-5, with D possibly being TRBD2 (6 bases). From germline, CDR1 is MNHEY and CDR2 SMNVEV (reference sequence). The CDR3 totals 16 residues. V was trimmed by 2 bases and J by 2 bases, leaving 15 bases between them. The CDR3, as DNA: TGTGCCAGCAGTTTACGGGGAGGCCGGCCGCAAGAGACCCAGTACTTC. It codes for CASSLRGGRPQETQYF.

This rearrangement joins TRBV9 to TRBJ1-2, with D hard to call. Germline V CDR1 and CDR2: SGDLS, YYNGEE. The germline V and J ends were trimmed by 2 bases and 8 bases, with 13 bases remaining between them. The CDR3 totals 13 residues. CDR3: CASSVFAGRGYTF. The CDR3 DNA sequence: TGTGCCAGCAGCGTCTTTGCAGGTCGCGGCTACACCTTC.